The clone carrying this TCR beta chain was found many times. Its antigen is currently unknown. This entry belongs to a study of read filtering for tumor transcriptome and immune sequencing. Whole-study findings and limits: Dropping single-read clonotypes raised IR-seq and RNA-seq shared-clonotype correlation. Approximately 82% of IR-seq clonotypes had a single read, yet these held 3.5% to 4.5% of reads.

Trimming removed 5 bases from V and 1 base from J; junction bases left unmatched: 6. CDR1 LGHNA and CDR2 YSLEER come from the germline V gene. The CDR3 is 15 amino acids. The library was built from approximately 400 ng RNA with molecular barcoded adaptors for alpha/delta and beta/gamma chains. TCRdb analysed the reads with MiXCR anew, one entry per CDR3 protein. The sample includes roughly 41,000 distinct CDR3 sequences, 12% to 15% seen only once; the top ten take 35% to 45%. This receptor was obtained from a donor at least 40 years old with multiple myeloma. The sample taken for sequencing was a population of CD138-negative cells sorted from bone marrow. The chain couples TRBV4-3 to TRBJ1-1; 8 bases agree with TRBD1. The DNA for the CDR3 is TGCGCCAGCAGCACACGGACAGGGTGGAACACTGAAGCTTTCTTT. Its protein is CASSTRTGWNTEAFF.